One sample yielded the 7 T cell receptor beta chains listed below, sequenced in a study of control samples from healthy donors and cancer patients. TCRdb's table, derived via immunoSEQ multiplex PCR, lists solely in-frame clones and lacks some. The table lists 110,000 or so clones, roughly 89% of them singletons. The sequencing input was blood. The receptors here all came from a man younger than 45 in good health.

J is TRBJ1-6 and V is TRBV21-1. TRBV21-1 is reported as a pseudogene. This CDR3 region has 15 residues. CDR3 loop: CASSKVGTVEFTLHF. The CDR3 region has the DNA TGTGCCAGCAGCAAAGTCGGGACTGTAGAATTCACCCTCCACTTT.

This clone occurred many times. This rearrangement joins TRBV19 to TRBJ1-5; D is perhaps TRBD1 (6 bases). The CDR3 is made up of 13 amino acids. From germline, CDR1 is LNHDA and CDR2 SQIVND (reference sequence). Trimming removed 7 bases from V and 6 bases from J, with 13 bases in between. The CDR3 loop reads CASTHRATQPQHF. The CDR3 DNA is TGTGCCAGTACCCACAGGGCGACTCAGCCCCAGCATTTT.

The V and J genes are TRBV11-2 and TRBJ1-1; D call uncertain. The length of the CDR3 is 15 residues. Germline loops: CDR1 SGHAT, CDR2 FQNNGV. V was cut by 2 bases and J by 4 bases, with 14 bases left in between. The CDR3 sequence: CASSLTNSGRTEAFF. The CDR3 nucleotides read TGTGCCAGCAGCTTAACCAACAGCGGCCGCACTGAAGCTTTCTTT.

This clone appeared a single time. The gene calls are TRBV10-1 and TRBJ2-2; 7 bases fit TRBD1. CDR3 length: 14 residues. V was pared by 6 bases and J by 5 bases, with 6 bases of the junction left unmatched. Per germline, CDR1 WNHNN and CDR2 SYGVQD (reference sequence). CDR3 residues: CASSGTARTGELFF. As DNA, the CDR3 is TGCGCCAGCAGCGGGACAGCCAGAACCGGGGAGCTGTTTTTT.

The rearrangement uses TRBV5-4 and TRBJ2-2; D unclear. V lost 0 bases to trimming and J lost 1 base, with 4 bases between them. The CDR3 consists of 14 residues. In germline, CDR1 is SGHNT, CDR2 YYREEE (reference sequence). Here the CDR3 reads CASSLVGNTGELFF. In DNA, the CDR3 is TGTGCCAGCAGCTTGGTTGGGAACACCGGGGAGCTGTTTTTT.

This clone was observed a single time. The rearrangement links TRBV5-5 to TRBJ1-1; the D gene is possibly TRBD1 (6 bases). V lost 0 bases to trimming and J lost 7 bases, with 10 bases between them. Per germline, CDR1 SGHKS and CDR2 YYEKEE (reference sequence). The CDR3 totals 13 residues. DNA for the CDR3: TGTGCCAGCAGCTTGGACGGGGGCGTTGAAGCTTTCTTT. This sequence encodes CASSLDGGVEAFF.

The chain joins TRBV12-1 to TRBJ1-4; TRBD1, the table's D call, was not compared with the DNA. TRBV12-1 is classified as a pseudogene. The CDR3 is made up of 15 amino acids. Here the CDR3 DNA reads TGTGCCAGCAGCTTTGCCGGACAGGTAGGTGAAAAACTGTTTTTT. It translates to CASSFAGQVGEKLFF.